The 26 T cell receptor beta chains below were found in one sample sequenced in a study of radiation and T cells in renal cell carcinoma (dated by TCRdb to the early 2020s). This specimen's time point label, interpreted: blood 4 weeks post-SBRT, at nephrectomy. The sample's treatment or condition label, decoded: 15 Gy SBRT to primary tumor, nephrectomy 4 weeks later. Library construction relied on the immunoSEQ multiplex PCR assay. Drawn from immuneACCESS, this table holds only the in-frame rearrangements with V and J called that TCRdb kept. Clones are partly lost; checked studies trace under half to an unresolved V gene and leave the rest unexplained. For this sample the table gives about 78,000 clones, of which 80% to 90% were detected only once. The ten largest account for 6% of the sample. This material consisted of blood, taken from a patient whose treatment included radiotherapy and nephrectomy. The receptors shown here come from a woman in her 70s with renal cell carcinoma.

This clone was observed once. The genes are TRBV28 and TRBJ1-2; D uncertain. V lost 2 bases, J lost 4 bases, and 11 bases lay in between. The V gene's germline CDR1 is MDHEN and CDR2 SYDVKM. CDR3 length: 14 amino acids. The CDR3 DNA reads TGTGCCAGCAGTTTAAATGGGGTCGGCTATGGCTACACCTTC. This translates into CASSLNGVGYGYTF.

This sequence joins TRBV18 and TRBJ2-3, with 9 bases matching TRBD2. The germline V gene has CDR1 KGHSH and CDR2 LQKENI. CDR3 length equals 18 residues. V lost 2 bases and J lost 0; bases outside the gene matches: 9. This CDR3 reads CASSPLRGGARSTDTQYF. DNA of the CDR3: TGTGCCAGCTCACCATTGCGCGGGGGGGCGCGTAGCACAGATACGCAGTATTTT.

The chain employs TRBV19 and TRBJ1-1; TRBD1 is a possible D gene (5 bases). The V end lost 5 bases, the J end lost 1 base, and 17 bases lay between the germline ends. Germline V gene sequence: CDR1 LNHDA, CDR2 SQIVND (reference sequence). This CDR3 spans 16 amino acids. CDR3 protein: CASSGGKTRRNTEAFF. CDR3 coding DNA: TGTGCCAGTAGTGGGGGTAAAACGAGAAGGAACACTGAAGCTTTCTTT.

The chain combines TRBV5-6 with TRBJ2-4; 9 nucleotides line up with TRBD1. There are 17 residues in the CDR3. V was pared by 2 bases and J by 0 bases, with 6 bases of the junction left unmatched. Germline V lookup: CDR1 SGHDT, CDR2 YYEEEE. DNA for the CDR3: TGTGCCAGCAGCTTTGGACAGGGGTTAGTAGCCAAAAACATTCAGTACTTC. This encodes CASSFGQGLVAKNIQYF.

DNA for the CDR3: TGCGCCAGCAGCTCGCTAGGGCGGCAAGAGACCCAGTACTTC. Translating it yields CASSSLGRQETQYF. The rearrangement links TRBV5-1 to TRBJ2-5; no reliable D call. The CDR3 length is 14 residues. In germline, CDR1 is SGHRS, CDR2 YFSETQ. V was clipped by 3 bases and J by 2 bases, with 11 bases between them.

The rearrangement joins TRBV6-5 to TRBJ2-5; D gene ambiguous. The J call could be wrong; TRBJ2-7 is a better fit for the DNA end. Germline loops: CDR1 MNHEY, CDR2 SVGAGI. This CDR3 has 14 amino acids. The CDR3 region is CASSYRARAHEQYF. The CDR3 DNA is TGTGCCAGCAGTTATCGGGCTAGGGCCCACGAGCAGTACTTC.

The rearrangement links TRBV5-6 to TRBJ2-7; no clear D. The CDR3 consists of 11 residues. The germline V gene has CDR1 SGHDT and CDR2 YYEEEE. Trimming took 4 bases from V and 4 from J, leaving 6 bases between them. The chain's CDR3 is CASSGRYEQYF. The CDR3 coding sequence is TGTGCCAGCAGCGGACGTTACGAGCAGTACTTC.

The chain links TRBV5-6 to TRBJ1-3; D remains unclear. The CDR3 loop spans 15 amino acids. V gave up 6 bases and J gave up 2 bases, with 15 bases separating them. Per germline, CDR1 SGHDT and CDR2 YYEEEE. The CDR3 is CASNPKAGAGNTIYF. CDR3 in DNA: TGTGCCAGCAACCCCAAGGCGGGTGCTGGAAACACCATATATTTT.

The chain uses TRBV6-6 and TRBJ2-5, with TRBD1 identical over 8 bases. The J segment lost 4 bases and the V segment lost 0 bases, leaving 4 bases of the junction unmatched. The CDR3 runs to 15 residues. CDR1 and CDR2 from the germline V gene are MNHNY and SVGAGI (reference sequence). CDR3 in DNA: TGTGCCAGCAGTTACTCGATCGACAGGGGAGAGACCCAGTACTTC. As protein: CASSYSIDRGETQYF.

The chain couples TRBV9 to TRBJ2-1, with 7 bases matching TRBD2. The CDR3 contains 15 residues. CDR1 and CDR2 from the germline V gene are SGDLS and YYNGEE. Trimming took 3 bases from V and 7 from J; bases not matched to a gene: 10. CDR3 sequence: CASSATSDFFNEQFF. CDR3 DNA: TGTGCCAGCAGCGCCACTAGCGACTTTTTTAATGAGCAGTTCTTC.

This chain uses TRBV5-1 with TRBJ1-1; 8 positions match TRBD1. Looked up from germline, CDR1 is SGHRS and CDR2 is YFSETQ. CDR3 size: 14 residues. V gave up 5 bases and J gave up 2 bases; unmatched junction bases: 5. The DNA of the CDR3 is TGCGCCAGCAGTTATACAGGGGGAAACACTGAAGCTTTCTTT. Its protein product is CASSYTGGNTEAFF.

The table lists this clone with a few counts. This chain links TRBV6-6 with TRBJ2-7; D may be TRBD1 (6 bases). Germline V gene lookup returns CDR1 MNHNY and CDR2 SVGAGI (reference sequence). The CDR3 loop spans 12 amino acids. Trimming took off 10 bases at V and 5 bases at J, with 15 bases between the two ends. DNA for the CDR3: TGTGCCACAGGGGCAGGGGTCAACGAGCAGTACTTC. Protein product: CATGAGVNEQYF.

The V and J genes are TRBV5-4 and TRBJ2-2, with 8 positions matching TRBD1. The V gene end was trimmed by 2 bases and the J gene end by 8 bases; junction bases not matched to a gene: 2. Germline-derived CDR1 and CDR2 are SGHNT and YYREEE (reference sequence). The CDR3 sequence is 13 residues long. This chain's CDR3 is CASSFRDRGELFF. CDR3 nucleotides: TGTGCCAGCAGCTTCCGGGACAGGGGGGAGCTGTTTTTT.

This rearrangement joins TRBV29-1 to TRBJ2-7; D unresolved. Per germline, CDR1 SQVTM and CDR2 ANQGSEA. V was trimmed by 6 bases and J by 0 bases, leaving 12 bases between them. This CDR3 has 13 amino acids. The CDR3 region is CSVASGSSYEQYF. The CDR3 coding sequence is TGCAGCGTCGCTTCCGGCAGCTCCTACGAGCAGTACTTC.

The CDR3 nucleotides are TGTGCCTGGAGGCAGAGAGGGACAGGGGGTTATTCACCCCTCCACTTT. This translates into CAWRQRGTGGYSPLHF. The chain recombines TRBV30 with TRBJ1-6; 11 nucleotides match TRBD1. Trimming at V came to 3 bases and at J to 8 bases, leaving 9 bases not matched to a gene. CDR3 length equals 16 residues. Looked up from germline, CDR1 is GTSNPN and CDR2 is SVGIG (reference sequence). The complete variable domain, with remaining parts taken from reference TRBV30 and TRBJ1-6, reads SQTIHQWPATLVQPVGSPLSLECTVEGTSNPNLYWYRQAAGRGLQLLFYSVGIGQISSEVPQNLSASRPQDRQFILSSKKLLLSDSGFYLCAWRQRGTGGYSPLHFGNGTRLTVT.

The rearrangement links TRBV4-3 to TRBJ1-1; D unclear. Germline loops: CDR1 LGHNA, CDR2 YSLEER. The CDR3 is 18 residues long. The V and J ends lost 4 bases and 4 bases respectively, with 25 bases between them. CDR3 sequence: CASSPHGQTQNFPTEAFF. CDR3 in DNA: TGCGCCAGCAGCCCCCACGGTCAAACGCAGAACTTCCCCACTGAAGCTTTCTTT.

This clone was seen only a few times. The chain combines TRBV6-1 with TRBJ1-1, with D possibly matching TRBD1 (5 bases). V shed 7 bases and J shed 0 bases, with 15 bases lying between them. This CDR3 spans 15 amino acids. Looked up from germline, CDR1 is MNHNS and CDR2 is SASEGT. The CDR3 spells CASTSGSALNTEAFF. The CDR3 nucleotides read TGTGCCAGCACCTCAGGGAGCGCTTTGAACACTGAAGCTTTCTTT.

The V gene is TRBV6-1, the J gene TRBJ2-4; D uncertain. The germline V gene has CDR1 MNHNS and CDR2 SASEGT. Trimming took 3 bases from V and 6 from J, leaving 12 bases between them. CDR3 length: 14 amino acids. This CDR3 reads CASSDVQFVNIQYF. The CDR3, as DNA: TGTGCCAGCAGTGACGTACAGTTCGTAAACATTCAGTACTTC.

V usage is TRBV7-2 and J usage is TRBJ1-3; a possible D gene is TRBD1 (5 bases). This CDR3 comprises 13 residues. Trimming took off 6 bases at V and 4 bases at J, with 10 bases between the two ends. The germline V gene has CDR1 SGHTA and CDR2 FQGNSA. The CDR3 is CASRKGSGNTIYF. The CDR3 DNA reads TGTGCCAGCAGAAAGGGGTCAGGAAACACCATATATTTT.

The gene calls are TRBV11-3 and TRBJ2-5; 11 bases agree with TRBD2. V lost 5 bases, J lost 4 bases, and 15 bases stayed unmatched. Germline lookup yields CDR1 SGHNT and CDR2 YENEEA. The length of the CDR3 is 18 residues. This CDR3 reads CASSPPSGGRKTRETQYF. Written as DNA, the CDR3 is TGTGCCAGCAGCCCTCCTAGCGGGGGGAGAAAAACCCGAGAGACCCAGTACTTC.

CDR3 bases: TGTGCCAGCAGCTTAAGGAGGTTCGGGGCGGATGAGCAGTTCTTC. Amino acids: CASSLRRFGADEQFF. The gene calls are TRBV7-3 and TRBJ2-1; D possibly uses TRBD1 or TRBD2 (5 bases each). Germline CDR1 and CDR2: SGHTA and FQGTGA. Trimming left V 1 base short and J 8 bases short, with 15 bases between. The CDR3 loop spans 15 amino acids.

V is TRBV19 and J is TRBJ2-3; 7 bases line up with TRBD2. Germline loops: CDR1 LNHDA, CDR2 SQIVND (reference sequence). The junction had 3 bases not matched to a gene; V was cut back by 3 bases and J by 0 bases. CDR3 length: 15 amino acids. Here the CDR3 reads CASSIGGGSTDTQYF. CDR3 DNA: TGTGCCAGTAGTATCGGCGGGGGTAGCACAGATACGCAGTATTTT.

This sequence joins TRBV4-1 and TRBJ2-3; D is uncertain. The CDR3 is 12 residues long. CDR1 and CDR2 (germline): MGHRA, YSYEKL. The V gene lost 2 bases and the J gene lost 7 bases, with 7 bases spanning the gap. CDR3 DNA sequence: TGCGCCAGCAGCCAATCTGCAAATACGCAGTATTTT. It encodes CASSQSANTQYF.

V and J are TRBV5-1 and TRBJ2-3; 9 nucleotides line up with TRBD2. Losses at the gene ends were 7 bases for V and 6 bases for J; bases not matched to a gene: 12. The CDR3 runs to 15 residues. In germline, CDR1 is SGHRS, CDR2 YFSETQ. CDR3 sequence reads: CASRTFAGGRDTQYF. CDR3 in DNA: TGCGCCAGCCGCACATTTGCGGGGGGGCGGGATACGCAGTATTTT.

The chain recombines TRBV19 with TRBJ2-5; 7 bases fit TRBD2. This CDR3 has 13 amino acids. The germline gives CDR1 LNHDA, CDR2 SQIVND (reference sequence). With 6 bases clipped from V and 2 bases from J, the junction kept 3 bases outside the gene matches. CDR3 in DNA: TGTGCCAGTAGCGGGGGGAGACAAGAGACCCAGTACTTC. Its translation: CASSGGRQETQYF.

This clone occurred a few times. This sequence joins TRBV6-1 and TRBJ1-2, with D perhaps matching TRBD1 (6 bases). V was pared by 6 bases and J by 4 bases, with 18 bases between. The CDR3 extends over 15 amino acids. Germline lookup yields CDR1 MNHNS and CDR2 SASEGT. As DNA, the CDR3 is TGTGCCAGCAGGGAGGTCCCAGGGGCGGTCTATGGCTACACCTTC. It translates to CASREVPGAVYGYTF.